The 25 T cell receptor beta chains in this list originate from one sample, sequenced in a study of response to subunit inactivated influenza vaccine. TCRdb reprocessed the RT-PCR reads via MiXCR and lists one record per CDR3 protein. The table lists around 150,000 distinct CDR3 sequences, about a tenth of them singletons. Sequenced here: non-naive T cells sorted from PBMCs, sampled 35 to 45 days after vaccination. The receptor set was obtained from a man in his fifties or sixties who received an inactivated influenza vaccine.

In this sample, this clonotype turned up a few times. The rearrangement uses TRBV2 and TRBJ2-5; no clear D gene. CDR1 and CDR2 (germline): SNHLY, FYNNEI. This CDR3 is built from 15 residues. The V end lost 1 base, the J end lost 1 base, and 10 bases lay between the germline ends. CDR3 loop: CASSEDGAAQETQYF. The CDR3 DNA sequence: TGTGCCAGCAGTGAAGATGGAGCAGCCCAAGAGACCCAGTACTTC.

This clonotype was observed a few times. J is TRBJ1-1 and V is TRBV6-5; a possible D gene is TRBD1 (6 bases). This CDR3 has 15 amino acids. In germline, CDR1 is MNHEY, CDR2 SVGAGI. The V end was cut by 0 bases, the J end by 3 bases, with 11 bases between. CDR3 coding DNA: TGTGCCAGCAGTTACTCGGGGGCTGCGGACACTGAAGCTTTCTTT. Its translation: CASSYSGAADTEAFF.

This clonotype was seen a handful of times. The rearrangement uses TRBV27 and TRBJ2-1; D is unresolved. V was clipped by 3 bases and J by 8 bases, with 8 bases between them. The CDR3 runs to 12 residues. The V gene's germline CDR1 is MNHEY and CDR2 SMNVEV (reference sequence). The CDR3 is CASSLIGDEQFF. CDR3 coding DNA: TGTGCCAGCAGTTTGATCGGCGATGAGCAGTTCTTC.

There are a few counts of this clonotype. This chain links TRBV3-1 with TRBJ2-1, with 9 bases matching TRBD1. The CDR3 runs 13 residues. Germline CDR1 LGHDT, CDR2 YNNKEL (reference sequence). V was pared by 7 bases and J by 12 bases, with 10 bases of the junction left unmatched. This chain's CDR3 is CASTDKTGGVQFF. The CDR3 nucleotides are TGTGCCAGCACCGATAAGACAGGGGGGGTGCAGTTCTTC.

This clonotype was observed a few times. It may be a read error: a sequence one base away is much more abundant. The chain uses TRBV14 and TRBJ1-1; possibly TRBD1 for D (6 bases). CDR1 and CDR2 (germline): SGHDN, FVKESK. V was cut by 1 base and J by 0 bases, with 6 bases left in between. The CDR3 totals 14 residues. The CDR3 nucleotides are TGTGCCAGCAGCCAAGGGACAGTGAACACTGAAGCTTTCTTT. Amino acids: CASSQGTVNTEAFF.

The CDR3, as DNA: TGTGCCACCAGCAGAGGACAGTTTAATGAAAAACTGTTTTTT. Protein: CATSRGQFNEKLFF. This chain uses TRBV15 with TRBJ1-4; D is perhaps TRBD1 (5 bases). The germline V gene has CDR1 LNHNV and CDR2 YYDKDF (reference sequence). The CDR3 has 14 amino acids. Trimming shortened V by 1 base and J by 4 bases, and 7 bases separated the two germline ends.

This clonotype was detected a few times. The chain recombines TRBV7-2 with TRBJ2-2, with D hard to call. There are 13 residues in the CDR3. Trimming cost V 3 bases and J 6 bases, with 8 bases left between them. In germline, CDR1 is SGHTA, CDR2 FQGNSA. The CDR3 is CASSFPPSGELFF. In DNA form, the CDR3 reads TGTGCCAGCAGCTTCCCGCCCTCCGGGGAGCTGTTTTTT.

This clonotype was observed many times. The genes are TRBV5-6 and TRBJ2-1; D remains ambiguous. Germline assignment: CDR1 SGHDT and CDR2 YYEEEE. The CDR3 has 13 residues. The V and J ends lost 2 bases and 7 bases respectively, with 10 bases between them. The CDR3: CASSFGLINEQFF. The CDR3 nucleotides are TGTGCCAGCAGCTTTGGGTTAATAAATGAGCAGTTCTTC.

V is TRBV20-1 and J is TRBJ2-3; D may be TRBD1 (5 bases). Germline loops: CDR1 DFQATT, CDR2 SNEGSKA (reference sequence). The CDR3 consists of 14 residues. The ends were cut back, 4 bases at V and 1 base at J, with 12 bases in the middle. CDR3: CSAIRARGTDTQYF. CDR3 DNA: TGCAGTGCTATCAGGGCCCGTGGCACAGATACGCAGTATTTT.

By share of the sample, this clonotype is medium-sized. The rearrangement uses TRBV6-2 or TRBV6-3 and TRBJ1-2; no clear D. Germline V gives CDR1 MNHEY, CDR2 SVGEGT. V was cut by 7 bases and J by 5 bases, with 11 bases left in between. There are 12 residues in the CDR3. CDR3 DNA sequence: TGTGCCAGCACCCAAGGAGCGTATGGCTACACCTTC. Translated, it gives CASTQGAYGYTF.

Only a few counts were recorded for this clonotype. The chain carries TRBV5-8 and TRBJ2-7; D is possibly TRBD1 or TRBD2 (5 bases each). CDR1 and CDR2 (germline): SGHTS, YDEGEE. CDR3 length: 13 residues. V was cut by 0 bases and J by 5 bases, with 9 bases left in between. The CDR3 sequence: CASSLVGTDEQYF. CDR3 coding DNA: TGTGCCAGCAGCTTGGTAGGGACGGACGAGCAGTACTTC.

This chain uses TRBV27 with TRBJ2-3; 7 bases align to TRBD2. V trimming: 3 bases; J trimming: 5 bases; junction bases outside the gene matches: 8. The CDR3 is 15 residues long. Germline CDR1 MNHEY, CDR2 SMNVEV (reference sequence). CDR3 amino acids: CASSFGGSKGDTQYF. The DNA of the CDR3 is TGTGCCAGCAGTTTCGGCGGGAGTAAGGGAGATACGCAGTATTTT.

J is TRBJ2-7 and V is TRBV7-2; D possibly matches TRBD1 or TRBD2 (5 bases each). The CDR3 consists of 12 residues. Trimming removed 5 bases at V and 6 bases at J, with 11 bases between. Germline values: CDR1 SGHTA, CDR2 FQGNSA. This CDR3 is CASSTTGTEQYF. CDR3 DNA sequence: TGTGCCAGCAGCACCACCGGGACCGAGCAGTACTTC.

This clonotype was recorded a few times. V gene TRBV12-3 or TRBV12-4 combines with J gene TRBJ2-1; D possibly corresponds to TRBD2 (6 bases). The CDR3 has 11 residues. Trimming took off 6 bases at V and 9 bases at J, with 9 bases between the two ends. Here the CDR3 reads CASRFGSEQFF. DNA of the CDR3: TGTGCCAGCAGATTCGGGAGTGAGCAGTTCTTC.

This clonotype was seen only a few times. CDR3 sequence: CASSRGTADSYEQYF. As DNA, the CDR3 is TGTGCCAGCTCGCGAGGGACAGCCGACTCCTACGAGCAGTACTTC. V and J are TRBV18 and TRBJ2-7; TRBD1 matches at 7 bases. The J segment lost 0 bases and the V segment lost 6 bases, leaving 8 bases of the junction unmatched. Looked up from germline, CDR1 is KGHSH and CDR2 is LQKENI. This CDR3 comprises 15 residues.

This clonotype was picked up a small number of times. This chain uses TRBV27 with TRBJ1-3; TRBD1 agrees at 9 bases. CDR1 MNHEY and CDR2 SMNVEV come from the germline V gene (reference sequence). Germline trimming cut 5 bases from V and 0 bases from J; bases unmatched to any gene: 5. This CDR3 contains 16 residues. CDR3 sequence reads: CASSLQGASSGNTIYF. CDR3 nucleotides: TGTGCCAGCAGTCTACAGGGGGCTAGCTCTGGAAACACCATATATTTT.

This clonotype has a handful of counts. This chain connects TRBV21-1 to TRBJ2-7; no check of the table's D call, TRBD1, against the DNA was made. TRBV21-1 has pseudogene status. The CDR3 runs to 16 residues. For the CDR3, the DNA is TGTGCCAGCAGCAAATTTTCAGCCTCCTGGGTTTACGAGCAGTACTTC. Translating gives CASSKFSASWVYEQYF.

This clonotype was observed a handful of times. The rearrangement joins TRBV20-1 to TRBJ2-1, with 7 bases identical to TRBD2. This CDR3 has 14 amino acids. V lost 5 bases to trimming and J lost 6 bases; unmatched junction nucleotides: 10. Germline-derived CDR1 and CDR2 are DFQATT and SNEGSKA (reference sequence). CDR3 bases: TGCAGTGCTCCATACCAGCGGGAACGCAATGAGCAGTTCTTC. As protein: CSAPYQRERNEQFF.

V and J are TRBV5-6 and TRBJ2-2, with D tentatively TRBD2 (6 bases). The CDR3 runs 14 residues. V lost 4 bases to trimming and J lost 4 bases, with 11 bases between them. Germline CDR1 is SGHDT and CDR2 is YYEEEE. CDR3 sequence: CASSPTGGTGELFF. CDR3 bases: TGTGCCAGCAGCCCGACCGGGGGCACCGGGGAGCTGTTTTTT.

This clonotype showed up just a few times. The chain joins TRBV5-6 to TRBJ2-7; 14 bases line up with TRBD2. The CDR3 loop spans 17 amino acids. Germline-derived CDR1 and CDR2 are SGHDT and YYEEEE. V gave up 5 bases and J gave up 4 bases; unmatched junction bases: 11. CDR3 in DNA: TGTGCCAGCAGTTTTGGGACTAGCGGGGGCGGTGGATACGAGCAGTACTTC. Translating it yields CASSFGTSGGGGYEQYF. Looking up the rest from reference TRBV5-6 and TRBJ2-7 gives the full variable domain: DAGVTQSPTHLIKTRGQQVTLRCSPKSGHDTVSWYQQALGQGPQFIFQYYEEEERQRGNFPDRFSGHQFPNYSSELNVNALLLGDSALYLCASSFGTSGGGGYEQYFGPGTRLTVT.

This clonotype has only a few counts. The chain recombines TRBV9 with TRBJ2-2; 8 nucleotides agree with TRBD1. Germline V gives CDR1 SGDLS, CDR2 YYNGEE. The CDR3 loop spans 13 amino acids. Trimming removed 7 bases from V and 1 base from J; junction bases left unmatched: 0. CDR3: CASGQGNTGELFF. The CDR3, as DNA: TGTGCCAGCGGACAGGGGAACACCGGGGAGCTGTTTTTT.

This clonotype was counted only a few times. V usage is TRBV12-3 or TRBV12-4 and J usage is TRBJ2-2, with 14 bases identical to TRBD2. The CDR3 covers 16 residues. The trim removed 2 bases at V and 6 bases at J, leaving 2 bases unmatched. The CDR3 coding sequence is TGTGCCAGCAGTTTAAGACTAGCGGGGGGGCCCGGGGAGCTGTTTTTT. Amino acids: CASSLRLAGGPGELFF.

V is TRBV2 and J is TRBJ2-1; TRBD2 agrees at 9 bases. Germline-derived CDR1 and CDR2 are SNHLY and FYNNEI. The junction had 11 bases not matched to a gene; V was cut back by 5 bases and J by 0 bases. The CDR3 length is 18 residues. This chain's CDR3 is CASSLWLAGSSSYNEQFF. In DNA form, the CDR3 reads TGTGCCAGCAGTTTGTGGCTAGCGGGATCGAGCTCCTACAATGAGCAGTTCTTC.

This chain joins TRBV4-3 and TRBJ2-2; 8 bases align to TRBD2. Germline CDR1 and CDR2: LGHNA and YSLEER. The V segment lost 0 bases and the J segment 6 bases; nucleotides outside the gene matches: 6. The CDR3 runs 16 residues. CDR3 amino acids: CASSQDIGRAAGELFF. In DNA form, the CDR3 reads TGCGCCAGCAGCCAAGATATCGGGAGGGCTGCCGGGGAGCTGTTTTTT.

The chain couples TRBV21-1 to TRBJ2-7; TRBD1 was called by the table and not checked on the DNA. TRBV21-1 is a known pseudogene. The CDR3 is made up of 13 amino acids. The CDR3 loop is CASSKALAARLDF. CDR3 in DNA: TGTGCCAGCAGCAAAGCGCTGGCGGCCCGGTTGGACTTC.